Below are 15 T cell receptor beta chains sequenced from a single sample in a study of blood T cell repertoires in COVID-19. The data were produced by immunoSEQ multiplex PCR, yet TCRdb's version contains in-frame clones alone and is incomplete. The data hold roughly 300,000 clones, with around 92% observed a single time. Sequenced input: peripheral blood. The receptors derive from a woman in her thirties with COVID-19, enrolled during active disease.

This chain links TRBV5-1 with TRBJ1-2; 9 bases line up with TRBD1. The V and J ends lost 0 bases and 8 bases, in that order; junction bases with no gene match: 5. Germline lookup yields CDR1 SGHRS and CDR2 YFSETQ. The CDR3 is 14 residues long. CDR3 in amino acids: CASSLETGGSGYTF. The CDR3, as DNA: TGCGCCAGCAGCTTGGAGACAGGGGGTAGCGGCTACACCTTC.

The chain recombines TRBV7-8 with TRBJ1-3, with TRBD1 identical over 12 bases. CDR1 is SGHVS and CDR2 is FQNEAQ in the germline V gene. Trimming took 8 bases from V and 0 from J; bases not matched to a gene: 2. The length of the CDR3 is 15 residues. CDR3 protein: CASGTGGSSGNTIYF. The CDR3 nucleotides are TGTGCCAGCGGGACAGGGGGCTCCTCTGGAAACACCATATATTTT.

A remark on this clone: The sample has other DNA sequences that encode this CDR3 too. The V gene is TRBV7-3, the J gene TRBJ1-5; 7 positions agree with TRBD1. The CDR3 sequence is 13 residues long. With 3 bases clipped from V and 6 bases from J, the junction kept 2 bases outside the gene matches. Germline CDR1 and CDR2: SGHTA and FQGTGA. CDR3 protein: CASSLQGGQPQHF. DNA for the CDR3: TGTGCCAGCAGCTTGCAGGGGGGTCAGCCCCAGCATTTT.

This rearrangement joins TRBV14 to TRBJ2-7; TRBD1 agrees at 8 bases. This CDR3 is built from 13 residues. Trimming removed 6 bases from V and 9 bases from J; junction bases left unmatched: 10. The germline gives CDR1 SGHDN, CDR2 FVKESK. The CDR3 nucleotides are TGTGCCAGCAGTCGGACAGGGCACCATGGGCAGTACTTC. Translation: CASSRTGHHGQYF.

This clone showed up just once. The V and J genes are TRBV5-4 and TRBJ1-2, with 8 bases fitting TRBD1. This CDR3 is 13 amino acids long. CDR1 is SGHNT, CDR2 YYREEE, per germline (reference sequence). V lost 2 bases and J lost 4; bases outside the gene matches: 1. The CDR3 reads CASSFGQGYGYTF. The CDR3 coding sequence is TGTGCCAGCAGCTTTGGACAGGGCTATGGCTACACCTTC.

The chain recombines TRBV2 with TRBJ2-2; D is possibly TRBD2 (6 bases). There are 13 residues in the CDR3. Deletions cut 7 bases from V and 3 bases from J, with 9 bases between. The germline V gene has CDR1 SNHLY and CDR2 FYNNEI. The CDR3 protein is CASMRGYTGELFF. The CDR3 coding sequence is TGTGCCAGCATGCGGGGATACACCGGGGAGCTGTTTTTT.

The sample holds one count of this clone. CDR3 coding DNA: TGTGCCAGCAGAGGGGACAGCACCTACGAGCAGTACTTC. This sequence encodes CASRGDSTYEQYF. The rearrangement uses TRBV7-9 and TRBJ2-7; TRBD1 matches 7 bases. The germline V gene has CDR1 SEHNR and CDR2 FQNEAQ (reference sequence). The V segment lost 6 bases and the J segment 2 bases; nucleotides outside the gene matches: 4. This CDR3 comprises 13 residues. Using reference TRBV7-9 and TRBJ2-7 for the parts outside the CDR3, the full variable domain is DTGVSQNPRHKITKRGQNVTFRCDPISEHNRLYWYRQTLGQGPEFLTYFQNEAQLEKSRLLSDRFSAERPKGSFSTLEIQRTEQGDSAMYLCASRGDSTYEQYFGPGTRLTVT.

About this clone itself: Other nucleotide sequences from this sample produce the same CDR3. The chain employs TRBV7-2 and TRBJ1-5; perhaps TRBD1 as D (5 bases). Trimming took off 1 base at V and 1 base at J, with 11 bases between the two ends. Germline-derived CDR1 and CDR2 are SGHTA and FQGNSA. This CDR3 has 16 amino acids. Here the CDR3 DNA reads TGTGCCAGCAGCTTAGTGGGCGGGGCAAGCAATCAGCCCCAGCATTTT. This sequence encodes CASSLVGGASNQPQHF.

The chain carries TRBV7-8 and TRBJ2-1; D not resolved. V was shortened by 5 bases and J by 5 bases, with 10 bases between the two germline ends. Germline CDR1 SGHVS, CDR2 FQNEAQ. The CDR3 extends over 13 amino acids. The CDR3 DNA sequence: TGTGCCAGCAGCCCTCCGCGAGACAATGAGCAGTTCTTC. Encoded protein: CASSPPRDNEQFF.

This chain connects TRBV6-2 or TRBV6-3 to TRBJ2-2, with 9 bases fitting TRBD2. Losses at the gene ends were 4 bases for V and 0 bases for J; bases not matched to a gene: 9. Germline CDR1 and CDR2: MNHEY and SVGEGT. The CDR3 consists of 18 residues. The CDR3 DNA reads TGTGCCAGCAGTTTCGTCAGCGGGGGGCCTTCGAACACCGGGGAGCTGTTTTTT. It specifies CASSFVSGGPSNTGELFF.

This clone occurred once. In DNA, the CDR3 is TGTGCCTGGAGTGACTTGAGGGCCCGGGACGAGCAGTACTTC. Translation: CAWSDLRARDEQYF. The genes are TRBV30 and TRBJ2-7; a possible D gene is TRBD2 (5 bases). Trimming took off 1 base at V and 5 bases at J, with 15 bases between the two ends. CDR3 length: 14 amino acids. Germline CDR1 and CDR2: GTSNPN and SVGIG (reference sequence).

The J gene is TRBJ2-2, the V gene TRBV5-1; D call uncertain. CDR3 length: 14 amino acids. Trimming stripped 0 bases from V and 7 bases from J, with 10 bases between. CDR1 is SGHRS and CDR2 is YFSETQ in the germline V gene. DNA for the CDR3: TGCGCCAGCAGCTTGGTCCCTTCGGGCGGGGAGCTGTTTTTT. This sequence encodes CASSLVPSGGELFF.

The V and J genes are TRBV19 and TRBJ2-1; the match to TRBD2 covers 11 bases. Germline loops: CDR1 LNHDA, CDR2 SQIVND (reference sequence). With V trimmed by 4 bases and J by 3 bases, 5 bases remained unmatched. The CDR3 is made up of 16 amino acids. CDR3 sequence: CASSTTGLADYNEQFF. The CDR3 region has the DNA TGTGCCAGTAGTACAACGGGACTAGCGGACTACAATGAGCAGTTCTTC.

The rearrangement joins TRBV5-5 to TRBJ2-1; D unresolved. Germline V gene sequence: CDR1 SGHKS, CDR2 YYEKEE (reference sequence). The CDR3 loop spans 13 amino acids. V lost 1 base to trimming and J lost 3 bases, with 5 bases between them. The CDR3 bases are TGTGCCAGCAGCTTGAACAACTACAATGAGCAGTTCTTC. Translating it yields CASSLNNYNEQFF.

Only a few counts were recorded for this clone. The chain recombines TRBV4-3 with TRBJ2-2; 8 bases align to TRBD1. The length of the CDR3 is 17 residues. CDR1 is LGHNA and CDR2 is YSLEER in the germline V gene. Losses at the gene ends were 6 bases for V and 7 bases for J; bases not matched to a gene: 16. CDR3 DNA: TGCGCCAGCAGTAATCGGGGGACAGCACAGGGGGTCGGGGAGCTGTTTTTT. Its translation is CASSNRGTAQGVGELFF.